The subject of this entry is one TCR beta chain. The source of the sample is a study of T cells expressing NK-cell markers. TCRdb processed the 5' RACE reads again and assigns one entry to each CDR3 protein, with no DNA. The sample includes 350,000 to 400,000 distinct CDR3 sequences. The receptor was isolated from a woman aged 45-59 years in good health. Sequenced material: blood T cells: a sorted CD56 or NKG2C T cell subset, CD4+ or CD8+ T cells, or bulk PBMC T cells (not recorded which).

The CDR3 region is CASGLGTEAYEQYF. The chain links TRBV12-5 to TRBJ2-7. Germline loops: CDR1 LGHNT, CDR2 FRNRAP. The CDR3 contains 14 residues. Full variable domain (rest looked up from reference TRBV12-5 and TRBJ2-7): DARVTQTPRHKVTEMGQEVTMRCQPILGHNTVFWYRQTMMQGLELLAYFRNRAPLDDSGMPKDRFSAEMPDATLATLKIQPSEPRDSAVYFCASGLGTEAYEQYFGPGTRLTVT.